The 5 T cell receptor beta chains below come from one sample, sequenced in a study of T cells in narcolepsy. Clones were read by immunoSEQ multiplex PCR, and TCRdb kept only the in-frame ones, dropping some. In the table there are about 40,000 clones, approximately 90% of which are singletons. Sequencing input: CD45RA- memory CD4+ T cells from PBMCs. The receptors were sampled from a human donor with narcolepsy.

This sequence joins TRBV6-5 and TRBJ2-7; D gene uncertain. From germline, CDR1 is MNHEY and CDR2 SVGAGI. CDR3 length equals 13 residues. V gave up 5 bases and J gave up 7 bases, with 15 bases separating them. The CDR3 here is CASSEVLGLEQYF. For the CDR3, the DNA is TGTGCCAGCAGTGAAGTCTTGGGTCTGGAGCAGTACTTC.

The chain carries TRBV25-1 and TRBJ1-2, with D perhaps matching TRBD1 (5 bases). Trimming left V 4 bases short and J 0 bases short, with 12 bases between. This CDR3 contains 15 residues. Germline V CDR1 and CDR2: MGHDK, SYGVNS. Written as DNA, the CDR3 is TGTGCCAGCAGTGCTTCACGGGGCGCTAACTATGGCTACACCTTC. Translated, it gives CASSASRGANYGYTF.

This rearrangement joins TRBV27 to TRBJ2-3; D perhaps matches TRBD2 (6 bases). The CDR3 is 14 amino acids. V was shortened by 2 bases and J by 8 bases, with 14 bases between the two germline ends. Germline lookup yields CDR1 MNHEY and CDR2 SMNVEV (reference sequence). CDR3 loop: CASSLASQGGTQYF. Here the CDR3 DNA reads TGTGCCAGCAGTTTAGCGAGCCAGGGAGGTACGCAGTATTTT.

This chain connects TRBV12-5 to TRBJ2-1, with TRBD1 identical over 11 bases. Germline CDR1 reads LGHNT; CDR2 reads FRNRAP. V lost 6 bases, J lost 7 bases, and 8 bases stayed unmatched. The CDR3 has 15 residues. The CDR3 region has the DNA TGTGCTAGTGGACTCGGACAGGGGGCCCAAAATGAGCAGTTCTTC. Translation gives CASGLGQGAQNEQFF.

The CDR3 DNA reads as TGTGCCAGCAGTGCCCTACTAGCGGGGGTCTTCAATGAGCAGTTCTTC. Encoded protein: CASSALLAGVFNEQFF. The chain couples TRBV27 to TRBJ2-1; 11 bases fit TRBD2. Germline V gives CDR1 MNHEY, CDR2 SMNVEV (reference sequence). The V gene end was trimmed by 5 bases and the J gene end by 6 bases; junction bases not matched to a gene: 9. This CDR3 contains 16 residues.